The 3 T cell receptor beta chains in this list originate from one sample, sequenced in a study of T cells in Graves' hyperthyroidism and ophthalmopathy. RNA transcripts were the template for amplifying TCR beta CDR3 regions. The HTBI primer set served for first-round RT-PCR of the TCR CDR3. TCRdb called the multiplex PCR reads again in MiXCR, with one record for every CDR3 protein. The sample lists about 710,000 distinct CDR3 sequences, about 16% seen once, with under 8.5% in the top ten. Material for sequencing was blood. These TCRs come from a man between 18 and 29 years old with Graves' hyperthyroidism.

The sample holds a few counts of this clonotype. This chain uses TRBV12-3 or TRBV12-4 with TRBJ1-6, with a tentative D call TRBD1 (5 bases). This CDR3 comprises 12 residues. V was cut by 11 bases and J by 10 bases, with 15 bases left in between. The CDR3 DNA follows: TGTGCCGGGCGTAATGACAGCTCACCCCTCCACTTT. As protein: CAGRNDSSPLHF.

This chain links TRBV5-1 with TRBJ2-1, with TRBD2 identical over 8 bases. This CDR3 is 15 amino acids long. Unmatched junction bases numbered 7, after V lost 4 bases and J lost 4 bases. CDR1 SGHRS and CDR2 YFSETQ come from the germline V gene. The CDR3: CASSTSGGSYNEQFF. In nucleotides, the CDR3 is TGCGCCAGCAGCACTAGCGGAGGGTCTTACAATGAGCAGTTCTTC.

This sequence joins TRBV5-1 and TRBJ1-2; 12 bases map to TRBD1. V dropped 4 bases and J dropped 5; count of bases not matched to a gene: 6. The germline V gene encodes CDR1 SGHRS and CDR2 YFSETQ. The CDR3 consists of 15 residues. The CDR3 is CASSPGTGGPYGYTF. DNA of the CDR3: TGCGCCAGCAGCCCCGGGACAGGGGGCCCTTATGGCTACACCTTC.